This TCR beta chain is from a study of identical twins' blood T cells. Regarding the study as a whole: Twins reportedly had markedly more similar V usage than unrelated donors, even among out-of-frame TCRbeta clonotypes.

This clonotype was counted many times. Its specificity is unknown. TCRdb re-called the 5' RACE reads through MiXCR, storing one row per CDR3 protein. The table records hundreds of thousands of distinct CDR3 sequences, under 30% of them present only once. Donors were six healthy women in three monozygous twin pairs. V was pared by 0 bases and J by 0 bases, with 14 bases between. Germline CDR1 is MNHEY and CDR2 is SVGEGT. This CDR3 contains 17 residues. The material sequenced was PBMCs. The chain has TRBV6-2 or TRBV6-3 and TRBJ1-2; TRBD1 is a possible D gene (5 bases). The clonotype was recovered from a woman between 18 and 50 years old in good health. The CDR3: CASSYSGIGTANYGYTF. CDR3 DNA sequence: TGTGCCAGCAGTTACTCGGGGATAGGGACGGCTAACTATGGCTACACCTTC.